This T cell receptor (beta chain) was captured by sequencing in a study of beta chain features in type 1 diabetes. Whole-study results and caveats: TCRB CDR3 length was moderately but significantly reduced in all four CD4+ subsets of Type 1 diabetes patients.

This clone was recorded a few times. Its target is not known. Trimming shortened V by 6 bases and J by 0 bases, and 9 bases separated the two germline ends. CDR1 is SNHLY, CDR2 FYNNEI, per germline. CDR3 length: 14 residues. Of the isolated RNA, all was reverse transcribed, and so the sequenced material was expressed TCRB transcripts. Libraries were prepared by immunoSEQ multiplex PCR; TCRdb keeps only in-frame clonotypes and omits some of them. In the table there are about 160,000 clones, 6% to 9% of which are singletons. This chain links TRBV2 with TRBJ1-5; no definite D call. This sequence originates from a man aged 18 to 35 with type 1 diabetes. The specimen was central memory CD4+ T cells from blood. The DNA of the CDR3 is TGTGCCAGCAGCCAACAAACTAGCAATCAGCCCCAGCATTTT. Translating gives CASSQQTSNQPQHF.